The 7 T cell receptor beta chains given below trace back to one sample, sequenced in a study of molecular identifiers for immune sequencing clone quantification. A single record per CDR3 protein comes from TCRdb applying MiXCR to the PCR reads. This table holds about 640,000 distinct CDR3 sequences, 20% found once. Sequencing was performed on naive CD8+ T cells from blood, with Jurkat cell RNA spiked in. Subset given: FACS-sorted CD8+CD4-CCR7+CD45RA+ naive T cells. The receptor set was obtained from a human donor in good health. Some libraries in this study had Jurkat cell RNA spiked in.

This clonotype was recorded many times. This chain joins TRBV4-3 and TRBJ1-1; 8 bases align to TRBD1. Trimming removed 5 bases from V and 0 bases from J; junction bases left unmatched: 14. CDR1 and CDR2 (germline): LGHNA, YSLEER. CDR3 length: 18 amino acids. CDR3 bases: TGCGCCAGCAGCTCCCCAAAACCGGGACAGGCTATGAACACTGAAGCTTTCTTT. It codes for CASSSPKPGQAMNTEAFF.

With regard to this clonotype: Just one base apart from a much larger clone, this may be a read error. The rearrangement links TRBV7-9 to TRBJ2-2, with 11 bases lining up with TRBD2. The CDR3 contains 18 residues. CDR1 and CDR2 from the germline V gene are SEHNR and FQNEAQ (reference sequence). CDR3 protein: CASSSELAGARGTGEPFF. The CDR3 nucleotides are TGTGCCAGCAGCTCCGAACTAGCGGGGGCTCGTGGCACCGGGGAGCCGTTTTTT.

This clonotype was seen ten or more times. The V call is TRBV7-2, the J call TRBJ2-2; D might be TRBD2 (5 bases). The CDR3 is 13 amino acids. In germline, CDR1 is SGHTA, CDR2 FQGNSA. Trimming removed 1 base at V and 6 bases at J, with 6 bases between. In nucleotides, the CDR3 is TGTGCCAGCAGCTTAGTAGCGCCCGGGGAGCTGTTTTTT. Residues: CASSLVAPGELFF.

This clonotype was detected ten times or more. An end of the junction differs from the germline gene, which may be a read error. The rearrangement joins TRBV6-6 to TRBJ1-1; D unresolved. Germline CDR1 and CDR2: MNHNY and SVGAGI (reference sequence). The CDR3 length is 12 residues. CDR3 DNA sequence: TGTGCCAGCAGTTACTCGAACCCTGAAGCTTTCTTT. Its translation: CASSYSNPEAFF.

This chain connects TRBV6-2 or TRBV6-3 to TRBJ2-1; D is unresolved. Germline CDR1 and CDR2: MNHEY and SVGEGT. V was trimmed by 7 bases and J by 8 bases, leaving 18 bases between them. This CDR3 is built from 14 residues. The CDR3 here is CASNTRPDDDEQFF. CDR3 in DNA: TGTGCCAGCAATACACGGCCGGACGACGATGAGCAGTTCTTC.

The chain joins TRBV4-3 to TRBJ1-5; D gene unclear. The V and J ends lost 0 bases and 2 bases respectively, with 14 bases between them. Germline lookup yields CDR1 LGHNA and CDR2 YSLEER. The CDR3 is 17 amino acids. CDR3 DNA: TGCGCCAGCAGCCAAGATTTTAATGGATTTGGCAATCAGCCCCAGCATTTT. This gives the protein CASSQDFNGFGNQPQHF.

Worth noting for this clonotype: A much larger clone lies a single base off, so this may be a read error. The chain joins TRBV20-1 to TRBJ2-7; D is uncertain. The length of the CDR3 is 14 residues. V lost 0 bases and J lost 6, with 15 bases in between. Germline CDR1 and CDR2: DFQATT and SNEGSKA (reference sequence). CDR3: CSARDPGAGCEQYF. The CDR3 region has the DNA TGCAGTGCTAGAGATCCTGGAGCCGGCTGCGAGCAGTACTTC.